This T cell receptor beta chain was recovered during a study of beta chain features in type 1 diabetes. Findings and limits, study-wide: Within each of all four CD4+ subsets, Type 1 diabetes patients had TCRB CDR3s that were moderately but significantly shorter.

TCRB transcripts that were expressed got sequenced, as all of the isolated RNA had been reverse transcribed. Clones were sequenced by immunoSEQ multiplex PCR, and TCRdb holds only the in-frame ones, with some missing. The profile shows approximately 360,000 clones, over 10% of them singletons. This clone has just a few counts. Its antigen is as yet unknown. This CDR3 has 14 amino acids. Trimming cost V 7 bases and J 2 bases; bases outside gene matches: 5. The rearrangement joins TRBV23-1 to TRBJ1-2; TRBD1 matches 9 bases. TRBV23-1 is labeled an ORF, and its function is uncertain. This TCR was sampled from a woman aged 18-35 years with type 1 diabetes. The sample taken for sequencing was naive CD4+ T cells from blood. The CDR3 nucleotides are TGCGCCAGCACCCGGGACAGGGCAAACTATGGCTACACCTTC. Encoded protein: CASTRDRANYGYTF.